The rows below give T cell receptor beta chains drawn from one sample of a study of cytomegalovirus exposure and HLA in healthy donors. Measured with immunoSEQ multiplex PCR; TCRdb has only the in-frame clones, and not every one. This table holds about 82,000 clones, about 92% found once. Material for sequencing was PBMCs. All receptors derive from a man aged 18 to 29 in good health and CMV-seronegative. The CDR3 runs from the conserved cysteine through the conserved F or W. The D gene is left open where the match is weak. Size tells how often a clone was seen (once, few, many) or the class of an expanded clone, and some rows leave it out.

d_gene	v_gene	j_gene	abundance	CDR3nt	CDR3aa
NA	TRBV5-6	TRBJ2-1	NA	TGTGCCAGCAGCTTCGGGAGCTCCTACAATGAGCAGTTCTTC	CASSFGSSYNEQFF
NA	TRBV11-2	TRBJ2-7	NA	TGTGCCAGCAGCTTAGGCAGGTTCTACGAGCAGTACTTC	CASSLGRFYEQYF
NA	TRBV19	TRBJ1-5	NA	TGTGCCAGTAGTATTCGAGGAATGCAGGGTGGCAATCAGCCCCAGCATTTT	CASSIRGMQGGNQPQHF
TRBD2	TRBV5-1	TRBJ2-7	NA	TGCGCCAGCAGCTTGCCCGCTACCGGGACTAGCGGGGCCTACGAGCAGTACTTC	CASSLPATGTSGAYEQYF
TRBD2	TRBV7-9	TRBJ2-1	NA	TGTGCCAGCAGCCCCCAGACTAGCGGATACTCCTACAATGAGCAGTTCTTC	CASSPQTSGYSYNEQFF
NA	TRBV2	TRBJ2-6	NA	TGTGCCAGCAGGACCGACATCTCTGGGGCCAACGTCCTGACTTTC	CASRTDISGANVLTF
NA	TRBV2	TRBJ1-2	NA	TGTGCCAGCAAAAGGTCAGGCAGAGCTAACTATGGCTACACCTTC	CASKRSGRANYGYTF
TRBD1	TRBV28	TRBJ2-2	NA	TGTGCCAGCAGTTTACGGGGACAGATCACCGGGGAGCTGTTTTTT	CASSLRGQITGELFF
TRBD1	TRBV7-9	TRBJ2-7	NA	TGTGCCAGCAGCTTATGGAGTGGACAGGGCGGGTACGAGCAGTACTTC	CASSLWSGQGGYEQYF
NA	TRBV5-1	TRBJ1-1	once	TGCGCCAGCAGCGCCTCCAGGGGAGAGTACACTGAAGCTTTCTTT	CASSASRGEYTEAFF
NA	TRBV9	TRBJ2-5	NA	TGTGCCAGCAGCGCAGGGATCACCCCGGAGACCCAGTACTTC	CASSAGITPETQYF
TRBD2	TRBV7-8	TRBJ2-1	NA	TGTGCCAGCAGCCAGAGCGGGATTCTGTCGTATGAGCAGTTCTTC	CASSQSGILSYEQFF